This T cell receptor (beta chain) was retrieved from a study of cytomegalovirus exposure and HLA in healthy donors. Study-wide findings and caveats: From TCR beta sequences, most subjects' HLA-A and HLA-B alleles were reportedly predicted accurately. DRB1 showed the most TCR associations and HLA-C the fewest in a later analysis, as rates varied by HLA locus. Roughly uniform depth of sequencing across donors was assumed in presence/absence analyses.

In regard to this clone: Antigen unknown.

Germline assignment: CDR1 LGHNA and CDR2 YSLEER. The CDR3 sequence is 15 residues long. Trimming cost V 0 bases and J 4 bases, with 13 bases left between them. The PCR ran on 60 Vbeta and 13 Jbeta primers. This table comes from immunoSEQ multiplex PCR, and its TCRdb copy is limited to in-frame clones, with some not included. The sample comprises about 140,000 clones, 80% of which are singletons, and just over 5% rests with the top ten. Though nominally healthy at sampling, donors likely had unrecorded immune exposures. Sequenced input: PBMCs. This receptor was taken from a male donor in good health and CMV-seronegative. The gene calls are TRBV4-3 and TRBJ2-7; possibly TRBD2 for D (5 bases). This CDR3 reads CASSQDWRNSYEQYF. CDR3 coding DNA: TGCGCCAGCAGCCAAGATTGGAGGAACTCTTACGAGCAGTACTTC.